This TCR beta chain was found in a study of blood T cells in healthy people across ages. General study points: Older age coincided with a roughly linear decline in TCR beta diversity per million T cells.

For the second PCR, which ran for 7 to 11 cycles, a sample-barcoded 5' primer and a J-beta primer mix were used. One entry per CDR3 protein, called by TCRdb with MiXCR from the 5' RACE reads. The sample shows around 850,000 distinct CDR3 sequences, about 34% of them seen only once. The CDR3 extends over 12 amino acids. Trimming cost V 5 bases and J 1 base, with 9 bases left between them. The germline V gene has CDR1 DFQATT and CDR2 SNEGSKA (reference sequence). This clonotype has a handful of counts. Its matching antigen is unknown. Isolation per sample recovered at least 6 million PBMCs. Material for sequencing was blood. The sequence derives from a young man in good health. The gene calls are TRBV20-1 and TRBJ2-7, with D possibly TRBD1 on 5 matching bases. The CDR3 loop reads CSAPGQSYEQYF. In DNA form, the CDR3 reads TGCAGTGCTCCCGGACAATCCTACGAGCAGTACTTC.